Presented here are 27 T cell receptor beta chains from one specimen sequenced in a study of T cell responses to AZD1222 COVID-19 vaccine (dated by TCRdb to the early 2020s). This specimen's time point label, per the study, means: about 28 days (+/-7) after the second vaccine dose. Library prep was done by the immunoSEQ multiplex PCR assay. TCRdb limited this immuneACCESS table to in-frame rearrangements with V and J called. A share of clones is missing; checked studies link under half to unresolved V genes, and the rest is unexplained. For this sample there are hundreds of thousands of clones; about 94% appear just once. Of the sample, 0.55% is held by the ten largest clones. The sequencing used peripheral blood, collected 28 days after the second AZD1222 dose. These receptors were taken from an adult who received the AZD1222 COVID-19 vaccine.

This clone was observed a few times. The gene calls are TRBV19 and TRBJ2-7, with D possibly TRBD1 on 5 matching bases. CDR1 is LNHDA, CDR2 SQIVND, per germline (reference sequence). V was cut by 8 bases and J by 1 base, with 6 bases left in between. The CDR3 sequence is 11 residues long. CDR3 sequence (DNA): TGTGCCAGTGGACAATCCTACGAGCAGTACTTC. Translation gives CASGQSYEQYF.

This chain joins TRBV5-6 and TRBJ1-2; D not certain. The CDR3 sequence is 15 residues long. Germline loops: CDR1 SGHDT, CDR2 YYEEEE. V was trimmed by 4 bases and J by 7 bases, leaving 20 bases between them. CDR3 loop: CASSTRTPVWGGYTF. CDR3 DNA sequence: TGTGCCAGCAGCACCAGGACGCCCGTCTGGGGTGGCTACACCTTC.

The genes are TRBV5-1 and TRBJ1-5, with 7 positions matching TRBD1. V shed 5 bases and J 4 bases; nucleotides not matched to a gene: 3. Germline CDR1 is SGHRS and CDR2 is YFSETQ. CDR3 length equals 13 residues. The CDR3 DNA is TGCGCCAGCAGATCGGACAGGAATCAGCCCCAGCATTTT. Translated, it gives CASRSDRNQPQHF. Variable domain in full (rest from reference TRBV5-1 and TRBJ1-5): KAGVTQTPRYLIKTRGQQVTLSCSPISGHRSVSWYQQTPGQGLQFLFEYFSETQRNKGNFPGRFSGRQFSNSRSEMNVSTLELGDSALYLCASRSDRNQPQHFGDGTRLSIL.

CDR3 protein: CASSRTLEAFF. CDR3 in DNA: TGTGCCAGCAGCCGAACACTTGAAGCTTTCTTT. The J gene is TRBJ1-1, the V gene TRBV3-1 (or the pseudogene TRBV3-2), with D uncertain. The germline V and J ends were trimmed by 4 bases and 7 bases, with 7 bases remaining between them. The germline gives CDR1 LGHDT, CDR2 YNNKEL (reference sequence). The CDR3 covers 11 residues.

This chain uses TRBV6-6 with TRBJ1-3; D unresolved. Trimming left V 6 bases short and J 2 bases short, with 11 bases between. Germline CDR1 is MNHNY and CDR2 is SVGAGI (reference sequence). The CDR3 is 14 amino acids. Here the CDR3 reads CASSPTVTGNTIYF. The DNA of the CDR3 is TGTGCCAGCAGCCCGACGGTTACTGGAAACACCATATATTTT.

The chain employs TRBV7-9 and TRBJ1-6; TRBD1 is a possible D gene (6 bases). V shed 3 bases and J shed 8 bases, with 14 bases lying between them. Germline V gene lookup returns CDR1 SEHNR and CDR2 FQNEAQ (reference sequence). The CDR3 loop spans 15 amino acids. In DNA form, the CDR3 reads TGTGCCAGCAGCTTGGGCTCGGGACAAGATTCACCCCTCCACTTT. It translates to CASSLGSGQDSPLHF.

The chain links TRBV28 to TRBJ2-7; D might be TRBD2 (6 bases). The CDR3 runs to 14 residues. CDR1 is MDHEN and CDR2 is SYDVKM in the germline V gene. V was clipped by 0 bases and J by 5 bases, with 11 bases between them. The CDR3 sequence is CASSLWQGGNEQYF. CDR3 DNA: TGTGCCAGCAGTTTATGGCAGGGAGGCAACGAGCAGTACTTC. The whole variable domain, remainder taken from reference TRBV28 and TRBJ2-7, is DVKVTQSSRYLVKRTGEKVFLECVQDMDHENMFWYRQDPGLGLRLIYFSYDVKMKEKGDIPEGYSVSREKKERFSLILESASTNQTSMYLCASSLWQGGNEQYFGPGTRLTVT.

V and J are TRBV6-5 and TRBJ1-2, with a possible D match to TRBD1 (5 bases). The CDR3 contains 14 residues. In germline, CDR1 is MNHEY, CDR2 SVGAGI. V was pared by 6 bases and J by 8 bases, with 19 bases between. The CDR3 protein is CASSLSRDGWGYTF. DNA for the CDR3: TGTGCCAGCAGCCTGTCCCGGGACGGGTGGGGCTACACCTTC.

A remark on this clone: At one of its ends the junction is not consistent with the germline gene, which may arise from a read error. V usage is TRBV30 and J usage is TRBJ2-7; D may be TRBD2 (5 bases). Germline CDR1 and CDR2: GTSNPN and SVGIG (reference sequence). The length of the CDR3 is 13 residues. CDR3 amino acids: CALSRGLGYEQYF. In DNA form, the CDR3 reads TGTGCCTTGAGTCGGGGTTTGGGATACGAGCAGTACTTC.

V is TRBV9 and J is TRBJ2-2; D may match TRBD1 or TRBD2 (6 bases each). Between the trimmed V and J ends, which lost 3 bases and 4 bases, there was a span of 13 bases. Germline loops: CDR1 SGDLS, CDR2 YYNGEE. CDR3 length: 15 amino acids. CDR3 coding DNA: TGTGCCAGCAGCGCCAAACAGGGACTCACCGGGGAGCTGTTTTTT. This gives the protein CASSAKQGLTGELFF. The full variable domain, with the rest looked up from reference TRBV9 and TRBJ2-2, is DSGVTQTPKHLITATGQRVTLRCSPRSGDLSVYWYQQSLDQGLQFLIQYYNGEERAKGNILERFSAQQFPDLHSELNLSSLELGDSALYFCASSAKQGLTGELFFGEGSRLTVL.

The chain links TRBV4-3 to TRBJ2-3; 8 bases agree with TRBD2. The V gene end was trimmed by 0 bases and the J gene end by 4 bases; junction bases not matched to a gene: 3. CDR3 length equals 15 residues. Germline V gene data show CDR1 as LGHNA and CDR2 as YSLEER. CDR3 sequence: CASSQEREGADTQYF. The CDR3 DNA is TGCGCCAGCAGCCAAGAACGGGAGGGGGCAGATACGCAGTATTTT.

The V gene is TRBV28, the J gene TRBJ1-2, with D unclear. CDR3 size: 11 residues. Trimming pared 3 bases from V and 12 bases from J, leaving 11 bases between. The germline V gene encodes CDR1 MDHEN and CDR2 SYDVKM. For the CDR3, the DNA is TGTGCCAGCAGTTTCTCCGGGGTTAACACCTTC. Protein product: CASSFSGVNTF.

The chain joins TRBV18 to TRBJ2-3; D ambiguous. CDR1 is KGHSH, CDR2 LQKENI, per germline. The CDR3 loop spans 13 amino acids. Trimming left V 5 bases short and J 1 base short, with 7 bases between. CDR3 sequence reads: CASSSLGTDTQYF. The CDR3 bases are TGTGCCAGCTCATCCCTAGGCACAGATACGCAGTATTTT.

The rearrangement joins TRBV6-5 to TRBJ1-5, with unresolved D. V was trimmed by 7 bases and J by 4 bases, leaving 14 bases between them. The CDR3 spans 14 residues. Germline CDR1 MNHEY, CDR2 SVGAGI. The chain's CDR3 is CASTTGDPNQPQHF. The CDR3 DNA is TGTGCCAGCACCACCGGAGACCCTAATCAGCCCCAGCATTTT.

The sample holds one count of this clone. The gene calls are TRBV6-5 and TRBJ2-7, with 10 bases aligning to TRBD2. The length of the CDR3 is 16 residues. The germline CDR1 and CDR2 sequences are MNHEY and SVGAGI. V was clipped by 4 bases and J by 1 base; unmatched bases: 7. The CDR3 loop reads CASSLSAGGPSYEQYF. The DNA for the CDR3 is TGTGCCAGCAGTTTATCAGCGGGAGGGCCGTCCTACGAGCAGTACTTC.

The chain employs TRBV7-9 and TRBJ2-1; a possible D gene is TRBD2 (6 bases). The CDR3 is 15 residues long. V was pared by 1 base and J by 0 bases, with 7 bases between. Germline assignment: CDR1 SEHNR and CDR2 FQNEAQ (reference sequence). The CDR3: CASSLGDFSYNEQFF. CDR3 bases: TGTGCCAGCAGCTTAGGGGACTTCTCCTACAATGAGCAGTTCTTC. The complete variable domain, with remaining parts taken from reference TRBV7-9 and TRBJ2-1, reads DTGVSQNPRHKITKRGQNVTFRCDPISEHNRLYWYRQTLGQGPEFLTYFQNEAQLEKSRLLSDRFSAERPKGSFSTLEIQRTEQGDSAMYLCASSLGDFSYNEQFFGPGTRLTVL.

The V call is TRBV12-3 or TRBV12-4, the J call TRBJ2-7; D may be TRBD1 (6 bases). V lost 6 bases to trimming and J lost 4 bases, with 13 bases between them. CDR3 length: 13 amino acids. The CDR3 DNA is TGTGCCAGCAGCCTCGACAGGCCTTACGAGCAGTACTTC. Translated, it gives CASSLDRPYEQYF.

This sequence joins TRBV7-2 and TRBJ2-7; no clear D. Trimming took off 1 base at V and 3 bases at J, with 10 bases between the two ends. Germline V lookup: CDR1 SGHTA, CDR2 FQGNSA. The CDR3 has 14 residues. In nucleotides, the CDR3 is TGTGCCAGCAGCTTAGAGTACCGAGGCTACGAGCAGTACTTC. Its translation is CASSLEYRGYEQYF. The variable domain in full, completed from reference TRBV7-2 and TRBJ2-7, reads GAGVSQSPSNKVTEKGKDVELRCDPISGHTALYWYRQSLGQGLEFLIYFQGNSAPDKSGLPSDRFSAERTGGSVSTLTIQRTQQEDSAVYLCASSLEYRGYEQYFGPGTRLTVT.

The chain carries TRBV7-3 and TRBJ1-1; no firm D call. The germline V and J ends were trimmed by 4 bases and 10 bases, with 19 bases remaining between them. The V gene's germline CDR1 is SGHTA and CDR2 FQGTGA. This CDR3 spans 14 amino acids. The CDR3, as DNA: TGTGCCAGCAGCTCTAACCCCGGAGAGACTATAGCTTTCTTT. Its translation: CASSSNPGETIAFF.

This rearrangement joins TRBV2 to TRBJ2-1, with 8 positions matching TRBD1. This CDR3 is 12 amino acids long. Germline-derived CDR1 and CDR2 are SNHLY and FYNNEI. J was trimmed by 15 bases and V by 6 bases; bases with no gene match: 10. In DNA, the CDR3 is TGTGCCAGCAGGAGACAGGGGCGGCGTCCGTTCTTC. It yields the protein CASRRQGRRPFF.

A single count supports this clone. The rearrangement joins TRBV30 to TRBJ2-2; a possible D gene is TRBD2 (6 bases). V lost 1 base to trimming and J lost 4 bases, with 10 bases between them. The CDR3 spans 14 residues. Germline CDR1 GTSNPN, CDR2 SVGIG (reference sequence). For the CDR3, the DNA is TGTGCCTGGAGTGGGAGGGTACCCACCGGGGAGCTGTTTTTT. Its translation: CAWSGRVPTGELFF.

V gene TRBV6-5 combines with J gene TRBJ1-2; D is perhaps TRBD1 (5 bases). Germline V CDR1 and CDR2: MNHEY, SVGAGI. The CDR3 spans 13 residues. The V end was cut by 6 bases, the J end by 4 bases, with 12 bases between. The CDR3 DNA reads as TGTGCCAGCAGCGACGGGACCTTCTATGGCTACACCTTC. Amino acid sequence: CASSDGTFYGYTF.

The DNA of the CDR3 is TGTGCCAGTAGTCCCGGAGGATTTAATGAAAAACTGTTTTTT. Translated, it gives CASSPGGFNEKLFF. The chain combines TRBV19 with TRBJ1-4; no clear D gene. Germline loops: CDR1 LNHDA, CDR2 SQIVND (reference sequence). V dropped 5 bases and J dropped 4 bases, with 11 bases sitting between them. This CDR3 is 14 amino acids long.

This chain uses TRBV28 with TRBJ2-7, with no clear D. The V end was cut by 2 bases, the J end by 1 base, with 6 bases between. The CDR3 sequence is 13 residues long. Germline V gene sequence: CDR1 MDHEN, CDR2 SYDVKM. CDR3 sequence: CASSLRGSYEQYF. CDR3 DNA: TGTGCCAGCAGTTTACGTGGGTCCTACGAGCAGTACTTC.

This clone showed up just once. This chain connects TRBV5-6 to TRBJ1-4; D is perhaps TRBD1 (5 bases). Trimming took 2 bases from V and 8 from J, leaving 13 bases between them. The germline V gene encodes CDR1 SGHDT and CDR2 YYEEEE. The CDR3 runs 14 residues. The CDR3 is CASSLSGTYEKLFF. Here the CDR3 DNA reads TGTGCCAGCAGCTTATCCGGGACTTACGAAAAACTGTTTTTT.

The V and J genes are TRBV28 and TRBJ2-1, with D possibly being TRBD1 or TRBD2 (6 bases each). Germline V gene data show CDR1 as MDHEN and CDR2 as SYDVKM. With 6 bases removed from V and 6 bases from J, the gap between germline ends came to 15 bases. CDR3 length: 14 residues. CDR3 sequence: CASSRIRGVNEQFF. DNA for the CDR3: TGTGCCAGCAGCAGAATAAGGGGGGTCAATGAGCAGTTCTTC.

The genes are TRBV6-2 or TRBV6-3 and TRBJ1-5; no clear D. Germline loops: CDR1 MNHEY, CDR2 SVGEGT. Trimming left V 4 bases short and J 3 bases short, with 13 bases between. This CDR3 is built from 15 residues. The CDR3 sequence: CASSLLGNFNQPQHF. The CDR3 nucleotides read TGTGCCAGCAGTTTGTTAGGGAATTTCAATCAGCCCCAGCATTTT.